These 13 T cell receptor beta chains share one sample of origin, sequenced in a study of T cell responses to AZD1222 COVID-19 vaccine. TCRdb's table, derived via immunoSEQ multiplex PCR, lists solely in-frame clones and lacks some. Of under 150,000 clones in the sample, around 93% were seen once. The sequenced sample was peripheral blood, obtained on day 0 of AZD1222 vaccination. These receptors were collected from an adult in good health.

J is TRBJ2-7 and V is TRBV5-1; 13 bases agree with TRBD2. Germline-derived CDR1 and CDR2 are SGHRS and YFSETQ. The CDR3 length is 16 residues. The V and J ends lost 4 bases and 4 bases, in that order; junction bases with no gene match: 8. Written as DNA, the CDR3 is TGCGCCAGCAGCCGAGAACTAGCGGGAGGGCGATACGAGCAGTACTTC. Its translation: CASSRELAGGRYEQYF.

The J gene is TRBJ2-7, the V gene TRBV11-1; D unresolved. Trimming took off 5 bases at V and 7 bases at J, with 9 bases between the two ends. CDR3 length: 11 amino acids. Germline assignment: CDR1 SGHAT and CDR2 FQDESV (reference sequence). Here the CDR3 reads CASSLEREQYF. In DNA form, the CDR3 reads TGTGCCAGCAGCCTAGAGAGGGAGCAGTACTTC.

The rearrangement uses TRBV14 and TRBJ2-2; D gene ambiguous. V lost 4 bases and J 1 base, leaving 10 bases between the germline ends. CDR3 length equals 15 residues. The germline V gene encodes CDR1 SGHDN and CDR2 FVKESK. The CDR3 coding sequence is TGTGCCAGCAGCCCCTACAGTCAGAACACCGGGGAGCTGTTTTTT. Amino acids: CASSPYSQNTGELFF.

The V and J genes are TRBV5-6 and TRBJ1-6, with D possibly matching TRBD1 (6 bases). V dropped 2 bases and J dropped 7 bases, with 16 bases sitting between them. Germline V gene lookup returns CDR1 SGHDT and CDR2 YYEEEE. This CDR3 spans 16 amino acids. CDR3 sequence: CASSFTGTQWNSPLHF. CDR3 nucleotides: TGTGCCAGCAGCTTTACAGGGACCCAATGGAATTCACCCCTCCACTTT.

This chain joins TRBV4-3 and TRBJ2-1; tentative D call: TRBD2 (7 bases). Germline CDR1 LGHNA, CDR2 YSLEER. This CDR3 has 16 amino acids. V lost 4 bases to trimming and J lost 2 bases, with 15 bases between them. CDR3 amino acids: CASSPGAGAAYNEQFF. The CDR3 DNA reads TGCGCCAGCAGCCCCGGGGCGGGGGCAGCCTACAATGAGCAGTTCTTC.

V is TRBV6-6 and J is TRBJ2-5; 13 bases fit TRBD2. This CDR3 comprises 17 residues. The germline V gene has CDR1 MNHNY and CDR2 SVGAGI (reference sequence). The junction had 11 bases not matched to a gene; V was cut back by 5 bases and J by 5 bases. CDR3 amino acids: CASSPTRTSGGVETQYF. The CDR3 coding sequence is TGTGCCAGCAGTCCCACGAGGACTAGCGGGGGCGTGGAGACCCAGTACTTC.

This rearrangement joins TRBV11-2 to TRBJ2-7, with D possibly TRBD2 on 5 matching bases. Trimming removed 6 bases from V and 2 bases from J, with 11 bases in between. CDR3 length equals 13 residues. Germline CDR1 SGHAT, CDR2 FQNNGV. The CDR3 reads CASSVARTYEQYF. CDR3 DNA: TGTGCCAGCAGTGTAGCGCGAACCTACGAGCAGTACTTC.

This clone was counted once. The chain has TRBV3-1 (or the pseudogene TRBV3-2) and TRBJ1-3; tentatively, D is TRBD1 (5 bases). Germline CDR1 is LGHDT and CDR2 is YNNKEL (reference sequence). Trimming took 4 bases from V and 0 from J, leaving 13 bases between them. The CDR3 runs 16 residues. In DNA, the CDR3 is TGTGCCAGCAGCCCACAGGACGGCCTCTCTGGAAACACCATATATTTT. Encoded protein: CASSPQDGLSGNTIYF.

V and J are TRBV11-3 and TRBJ1-5, with D unclear. Trimming cost V 0 bases and J 0 bases, with 12 bases left between them. CDR3 length: 17 residues. Germline-derived CDR1 and CDR2 are SGHNT and YENEEA. The CDR3 sequence is CASSLEREPLSNQPQHF. In DNA, the CDR3 is TGTGCCAGCAGCTTAGAACGTGAGCCCCTTAGCAATCAGCCCCAGCATTTT.

The chain recombines TRBV6-4 with TRBJ2-3; 9 bases line up with TRBD1. The CDR3 totals 15 residues. The junction had 6 bases not matched to a gene; V was cut back by 4 bases and J by 4 bases. CDR1 is MRHNA and CDR2 is SNTAGT in the germline V gene. The CDR3 is CASSVGTGLPDTQYF. CDR3 DNA: TGTGCCAGCAGTGTCGGGACAGGGCTGCCAGATACGCAGTATTTT.

The chain combines TRBV6-5 with TRBJ2-3; D gene unclear. Germline CDR1 is MNHEY and CDR2 is SVGAGI. V shed 4 bases and J shed 5 bases, with 4 bases lying between them. This CDR3 region has 11 residues. CDR3 sequence (DNA): TGTGCCAGCAGTTTTAAAGATACGCAGTATTTT. Translated, it gives CASSFKDTQYF.

The gene calls are TRBV27 and TRBJ1-5; D gene unclear. The germline V and J ends were trimmed by 7 bases and 2 bases, with 21 bases remaining between them. The CDR3 totals 17 residues. CDR1 is MNHEY, CDR2 SMNVEV, per germline (reference sequence). The CDR3 loop reads CASKRGAGFQGNQPQHF. The CDR3 DNA is TGTGCCAGCAAGCGGGGTGCGGGATTCCAGGGCAATCAGCCCCAGCATTTT.

The chain joins TRBV5-6 to TRBJ1-2, with D perhaps TRBD1 (5 bases). Trimming left V 0 bases short and J 4 bases short, with 16 bases between. The CDR3 is 16 residues long. Germline V gene sequence: CDR1 SGHDT, CDR2 YYEEEE. The CDR3 is CASSLVRGTSVYGYTF. As DNA, the CDR3 is TGTGCCAGCAGCTTGGTACGCGGGACGTCAGTCTATGGCTACACCTTC.